These 32 T cell receptor beta chains came from one sample sequenced in a study of T cells in Graves' hyperthyroidism and ophthalmopathy. Amplified regions were TCR beta CDR3 sequences from RNA transcripts. Researchers ran a first-round RT-PCR on the TCR CDR3 using the HTBI primer set. TCRdb passed the multiplex PCR reads through MiXCR, listing each CDR3 protein once. The sample consists of around 660,000 distinct CDR3 sequences, 45% of them appearing once. The sequencing sample was made of peripheral blood or thyroid tissue (not recorded which). These receptors were obtained from an adult man with Graves' disease, either hyperthyroidism or ophthalmopathy (not recorded which).

The table lists this clonotype with a few counts. The chain joins TRBV5-8 to TRBJ1-5; D is possibly TRBD1 (5 bases). Germline V gene data show CDR1 as SGHTS and CDR2 as YDEGEE. Deletions cut 0 bases from V and 5 bases from J, with 9 bases between. CDR3 length equals 14 residues. The CDR3 region has the DNA TGTGCCAGCAGCTTGGAAGGGGCGGATCAGCCCCAGCATTTT. Translation gives CASSLEGADQPQHF. Supplemented by reference TRBV5-8 and TRBJ1-5, the full variable domain reads EAGVTQSPTHLIKTRGQQATLRCSPISGHTSVYWYQQALGLGLQFLLWYDEGEERNRGNFPPRFSGRQFPNYSSELNVNALELEDSALYLCASSLEGADQPQHFGDGTRLSIL.

V gene TRBV7-9 combines with J gene TRBJ1-1; 7 bases agree with TRBD1. Per the germline V gene, CDR1 is SEHNR and CDR2 is FQNEAQ (reference sequence). Trimming took 5 bases from V and 10 from J; bases not matched to a gene: 10. The CDR3 contains 13 residues. The CDR3 reads CASSRGTADGAFF. In DNA form, the CDR3 reads TGTGCCAGCAGCCGCGGGACAGCAGACGGAGCTTTCTTT.

About this clonotype itself: One end of the junction varies from germline; a read error may be responsible. The rearrangement uses TRBV2 and TRBJ1-5; possible D gene TRBD1, 5 bases. The germline V gene encodes CDR1 SNHLY and CDR2 FYNNEI. The CDR3 runs 15 residues. Here the CDR3 DNA reads TGTGCCGGCAGTGAAGCTTGGGGGGTCAATCAGCCCCAGCATTTT. Its protein product is CAGSEAWGVNQPQHF.

The chain is built from TRBV25-1 and TRBJ2-2, with TRBD2 as a possible D gene (6 bases). CDR1 is MGHDK, CDR2 SYGVNS, per germline. Trimming cost V 8 bases and J 5 bases, with 18 bases left between them. The CDR3 length is 15 residues. CDR3 residues: CASLLGSPRTGELFF. The CDR3, as DNA: TGTGCCAGCCTCCTCGGGAGCCCCAGAACCGGGGAGCTGTTTTTT.

The chain uses TRBV5-1 and TRBJ1-5, with a weak D call TRBD1 (5 bases). This CDR3 is built from 14 residues. Per germline, CDR1 SGHRS and CDR2 YFSETQ. V lost 2 bases and J 9 bases, leaving 15 bases between the germline ends. CDR3 protein: CASSFGDVGAPQHF. In DNA form, the CDR3 reads TGCGCCAGCAGCTTCGGGGACGTTGGGGCGCCCCAGCATTTT.

The chain is built from TRBV2 and TRBJ1-3, with D perhaps TRBD1 (6 bases). V lost 6 bases and J 7 bases, leaving 16 bases between the germline ends. The CDR3 totals 14 residues. Germline V gene lookup returns CDR1 SNHLY and CDR2 FYNNEI. The CDR3 spells CASSRGQLMNTIYF. The CDR3 DNA sequence: TGTGCCAGCAGCCGCGGACAGTTAATGAACACCATATATTTT.

This clonotype came up many times. The chain has TRBV7-9 and TRBJ1-1; TRBD1 is a possible D gene (6 bases). Germline V gives CDR1 SEHNR, CDR2 FQNEAQ (reference sequence). This CDR3 has 14 amino acids. V lost 7 bases and J lost 0, with 12 bases in between. CDR3 region: CASNYRAMNTEAFF. DNA of the CDR3: TGTGCCAGCAACTACAGGGCCATGAACACTGAAGCTTTCTTT.

Points on this clonotype: Germline and junction disagree at one end, which may indicate a read error. The gene calls are TRBV10-3 and TRBJ1-6; D is uncertain. In germline, CDR1 is ENHRY, CDR2 SYGVKD. This CDR3 region has 14 residues. This CDR3 is CASSYSTGDTPLHF. The CDR3 region has the DNA TGTGCCAGCAGTTACTCTACCGGGGATACACCCCTCCACTTT.

This chain joins TRBV2 and TRBJ1-1, with 7 bases fitting TRBD1. The CDR3 covers 14 residues. CDR1 is SNHLY and CDR2 is FYNNEI in the germline V gene. Losses at the gene ends were 4 bases for V and 5 bases for J; bases not matched to a gene: 7. CDR3 amino acids: CASSVKGTETEAFF. DNA of the CDR3: TGTGCCAGCAGTGTAAAAGGGACAGAAACTGAAGCTTTCTTT.

This clonotype has only a few counts. CDR3 in DNA: TGCAGTGGTTCCCCGGACAGGGGGTCTGAAGCTTTCTTT. This translates into CSGSPDRGSEAFF. The chain recombines TRBV20-1 with TRBJ1-1; 10 nucleotides agree with TRBD1. This CDR3 is built from 13 residues. The V gene end was trimmed by 7 bases and the J gene end by 6 bases; junction bases not matched to a gene: 8. Germline CDR1 DFQATT, CDR2 SNEGSKA (reference sequence).

Many counts were recorded for this clonotype. The CDR3 coding sequence is TGTGCCACCACCCGGACCCAGTCTGAAGCTTTCTTT. It translates to CATTRTQSEAFF. V is TRBV24-1 and J is TRBJ1-1; D remains ambiguous. Per the germline V gene, CDR1 is KGHDR and CDR2 is SFDVKD. V was pared by 8 bases and J by 6 bases, with 12 bases between. This CDR3 is 12 amino acids long.

The chain combines TRBV2 with TRBJ2-3; D is uncertain. CDR3 size: 13 residues. Germline values: CDR1 SNHLY, CDR2 FYNNEI. Trimming took 6 bases from V and 0 from J, leaving 7 bases between them. CDR3 protein: CASRGSSTDTQYF. CDR3 in DNA: TGTGCCAGCAGGGGATCTAGCACAGATACGCAGTATTTT.

The J gene is TRBJ1-6, the V gene TRBV24-1, with TRBD1 identical over 11 bases. The CDR3 length is 13 residues. Germline CDR1 KGHDR, CDR2 SFDVKD. V was clipped by 7 bases and J by 10 bases; unmatched bases: 2. This CDR3 is CATSGTGGSPLHF. The CDR3 region has the DNA TGTGCCACCAGCGGGACAGGGGGATCACCCCTCCACTTT.

This clonotype was detected a few times. The chain recombines TRBV19 with TRBJ1-4; D is perhaps TRBD1 (5 bases). Trimming stripped 5 bases from V and 0 bases from J, with 10 bases between. Looked up from germline, CDR1 is LNHDA and CDR2 is SQIVND (reference sequence). CDR3 length equals 15 residues. In nucleotides, the CDR3 is TGTGCCAGTAGTCCAGGGACGACAACTAATGAAAAACTGTTTTTT. This codes for CASSPGTTTNEKLFF.

The chain employs TRBV11-2 and TRBJ2-5; D unresolved. Germline V gene data show CDR1 as SGHAT and CDR2 as FQNNGV. The CDR3 has 13 residues. This chain's CDR3 is CASLGNAQETQYF. The CDR3 DNA reads as TGTGCTAGCTTAGGGAACGCCCAAGAGACCCAGTACTTC.

On this clonotype: This may arise from a read error, as a much more abundant clone is one base away. The V call is TRBV5-1, the J call TRBJ1-2; tentatively, D is TRBD1 (5 bases). V was shortened by 4 bases and J by 4 bases, with 14 bases between the two germline ends. The CDR3 spans 14 residues. Germline V gene sequence: CDR1 SGHRS, CDR2 YFSETQ. CDR3: CASSAGDGSYGYTF. As DNA, the CDR3 is TGCGCCAGCAGCGCGGGGGACGGAAGCTATGGCTACACCTTC.

The rearrangement uses TRBV5-4 and TRBJ1-4, with D possibly TRBD1 on 6 matching bases. Trimming took 5 bases from V and 5 from J, leaving 13 bases between them. CDR1 is SGHNT and CDR2 is YYREEE in the germline V gene (reference sequence). The CDR3 has 14 amino acids. Written as DNA, the CDR3 is TGTGCCAGCAGAGACTCAGGGGCGAATGAAAAACTGTTTTTT. Translated: CASRDSGANEKLFF.

As to this clonotype: Given a much more abundant clone one base away, this may be a read error. The J gene is TRBJ2-7, the V gene TRBV7-8; the D gene could be TRBD1 or TRBD2 (5 bases each). CDR3 length: 14 residues. Germline V gives CDR1 SGHVS, CDR2 FQNEAQ. DNA for the CDR3: TGTGCCAGCAGCTTGGGACCTGGACCCTACGGGCAGTACTTC. Translated, it gives CASSLGPGPYGQYF.

J is TRBJ2-2 and V is TRBV9; D is unclear. The germline gives CDR1 SGDLS, CDR2 YYNGEE. This CDR3 is 13 amino acids long. V shed 4 bases and J shed 5 bases, with 9 bases lying between them. CDR3 sequence reads: CASSLLWTGELFF. The CDR3 DNA sequence: TGTGCCAGCAGCTTGTTGTGGACCGGGGAGCTGTTTTTT.

The chain employs TRBV7-9 and TRBJ1-2, with 11 positions matching TRBD1. Germline CDR1 SEHNR, CDR2 FQNEAQ (reference sequence). The junction had 8 bases not matched to a gene; V was cut back by 4 bases and J by 7 bases. This CDR3 contains 15 residues. The CDR3 nucleotides are TGTGCCAGCAGCTCTACCGGACAGGGGGCTATTGGCTACACCTTC. Translating gives CASSSTGQGAIGYTF.

This chain links TRBV29-1 with TRBJ1-2, with TRBD1 identical over 7 bases. CDR3 length: 12 amino acids. The V gene's germline CDR1 is SQVTM and CDR2 ANQGSEA. Germline trimming cut 2 bases from V and 5 bases from J; bases unmatched to any gene: 2. CDR3 amino acids: CSVETGEYGYTF. CDR3 DNA: TGCAGCGTTGAAACAGGGGAGTATGGCTACACCTTC.

This clonotype was seen repeatedly, ten times or more. J is TRBJ1-3 and V is TRBV20-1; the D gene is possibly TRBD1 (6 bases). The CDR3 runs to 17 residues. The germline gives CDR1 DFQATT, CDR2 SNEGSKA (reference sequence). V was cut by 3 bases and J by 0 bases, with 18 bases left in between. CDR3 amino acids: CSASDGGAGSSGNTIYF. The DNA for the CDR3 is TGCAGTGCTAGTGATGGGGGCGCGGGCAGCTCTGGAAACACCATATATTTT.

The genes are TRBV7-2 and TRBJ1-2; D gene unclear. CDR1 and CDR2 (germline): SGHTA, FQGNSA. The CDR3 totals 15 residues. Trimming removed 1 base at V and 0 bases at J, with 9 bases between. The DNA for the CDR3 is TGTGCCAGCAGCTTAGTGGGTCATCCTAACTATGGCTACACCTTC. Translation: CASSLVGHPNYGYTF.

In the case of this clonotype: A much more abundant neighbour one base away suggests this may be a read error. This rearrangement joins TRBV6-1 to TRBJ2-7; tentative D call: TRBD1 (6 bases). The V end was cut by 3 bases, the J end by 3 bases, with 15 bases between. Germline CDR1 is MNHNS and CDR2 is SASEGT. This CDR3 contains 15 residues. Written as DNA, the CDR3 is TGTGCCAGCAGTGAGGATGGGGGCGCGGGCTACGAGCAGTACTTC. Amino acid sequence: CASSEDGGAGYEQYF.

The chain recombines TRBV20-1 with TRBJ1-5; D might be TRBD1 (5 bases). CDR3 length: 12 amino acids. The V gene's germline CDR1 is DFQATT and CDR2 SNEGSKA (reference sequence). V was trimmed by 4 bases and J by 6 bases, leaving 10 bases between them. CDR3 amino acids: CSAKGEGQPQHF. CDR3 coding DNA: TGCAGTGCTAAAGGGGAAGGTCAGCCCCAGCATTTT.

For this clonotype: This may arise from a read error, as a much more abundant clone is one base away. CDR3 DNA: TGTGCCAGCAGCTTGGCGGGGCTAGCGGGGGGTGAGACCCAGTACTTC. Its translation: CASSLAGLAGGETQYF. The chain joins TRBV7-2 to TRBJ2-5, with 11 positions matching TRBD2. Germline lookup yields CDR1 SGHTA and CDR2 FQGNSA. The CDR3 loop spans 16 amino acids. V was clipped by 3 bases and J by 5 bases; unmatched bases: 8.

The chain is built from TRBV15 and TRBJ2-5; 8 nucleotides line up with TRBD1. Germline V lookup: CDR1 LNHNV, CDR2 YYDKDF (reference sequence). CDR3 length: 17 amino acids. V shed 3 bases and J 1 base; nucleotides not matched to a gene: 10. CDR3 sequence (DNA): TGTGCCACCAGCAGTGACCGGGACAGGAGCTTCCAAGAGACCCAGTACTTC. It is translated as CATSSDRDRSFQETQYF.

The V gene is TRBV6-6, the J gene TRBJ2-6; D is unclear. V was trimmed by 0 bases and J by 0 bases, leaving 6 bases between them. From germline, CDR1 is MNHNY and CDR2 SVGAGI (reference sequence). This CDR3 comprises 16 residues. As DNA, the CDR3 is TGTGCCAGCAGTTACTCGAGTGGCTCTGGGGCCAACGTCCTGACTTTC. This sequence encodes CASSYSSGSGANVLTF.

This clonotype was detected many times. The chain joins TRBV2 to TRBJ1-3, with unresolved D. The CDR3 loop spans 15 amino acids. Germline V gene sequence: CDR1 SNHLY, CDR2 FYNNEI. Deletions cut 0 bases from V and 3 bases from J, with 9 bases between. The CDR3 reads CASSEARWGGNTIYF. For the CDR3, the DNA is TGTGCCAGCAGTGAAGCTCGGTGGGGTGGAAACACCATATATTTT. Filled out from reference TRBV2 and TRBJ1-3, the complete variable domain reads EPEVTQTPSHQVTQMGQEVILRCVPISNHLYFYWYRQILGQKVEFLVSFYNNEISEKSEIFDDQFSVERPDGSNFTLKIRSTKLEDSAMYFCASSEARWGGNTIYFGEGSWLTVV.

This clonotype has at least ten counts. V usage is TRBV29-1 and J usage is TRBJ1-2; the D is unclear. This CDR3 spans 13 amino acids. Germline CDR1 SQVTM, CDR2 ANQGSEA. With 0 bases removed from V and 0 bases from J, the gap between germline ends came to 5 bases. The CDR3 bases are TGCAGCGTTGAAGAGACCACTAACTATGGCTACACCTTC. As protein: CSVEETTNYGYTF.

Concerning this clonotype: Because it lacks the conserved phenylalanine or tryptophan at the end, this CDR3 is likely a read error. This rearrangement joins TRBV25-1 to TRBJ2-7; TRBD1 matches 8 bases. The CDR3 is 13 residues long. Germline loops: CDR1 MGHDK, CDR2 SYGVNS. The CDR3 DNA reads as TGTGCCAGCAGTGGGGACAGGAGGTACGACCAGTACCTC. Its translation: CASSGDRRYDQYL.

The sample holds many counts of this clonotype. The chain links TRBV24-1 to TRBJ1-4, with a possible D match to TRBD1 (6 bases). The CDR3 has 11 residues. Germline loops: CDR1 KGHDR, CDR2 SFDVKD. The germline V and J ends were trimmed by 10 bases and 8 bases, with 10 bases remaining between them. Written as DNA, the CDR3 is TGTGCCACGGACAGCGTAGAAAAACTGTTTTTT. This gives the protein CATDSVEKLFF.